These 31 T cell receptor beta chains came from one sample sequenced in a study of cytomegalovirus exposure and HLA in healthy donors. Generated by immunoSEQ multiplex PCR, the TCRdb table keeps only in-frame clones and is missing some. The sample carries approximately 280,000 clones, 70% to 90% recorded once. The sequenced sample consisted of PBMCs. These receptor sequences come from a woman aged 18-30 years in good health and CMV-seronegative.

This rearrangement joins TRBV27 to TRBJ1-4; D unclear. Germline V gene data show CDR1 as MNHEY and CDR2 as SMNVEV (reference sequence). The CDR3 is made up of 13 amino acids. Trimming took 5 bases from V and 0 from J, leaving 4 bases between them. The CDR3 loop is CASSLTTNEKLFF. DNA for the CDR3: TGTGCCAGCAGTCTTACAACTAATGAAAAACTGTTTTTT. Combining the CDR3 with reference TRBV27 and TRBJ1-4 gives the whole variable domain EAQVTQNPRYLITVTGKKLTVTCSQNMNHEYMSWYRQDPGLGLRQIYYSMNVEVTDKGDVPEGYKVSRKEKRNFPLILESPSPNQTSLYFCASSLTTNEKLFFGSGTQLSVL.

V is TRBV28 and J is TRBJ1-5; D is unclear. Germline CDR1 MDHEN, CDR2 SYDVKM. V lost 6 bases and J 7 bases, leaving 19 bases between the germline ends. The CDR3 consists of 15 residues. DNA for the CDR3: TGTGCCAGCAGACGCCCTAGGCCCTTTCGGCAGCCCCAGCATTTT. Encoded protein: CASRRPRPFRQPQHF.

This chain connects TRBV28 to TRBJ2-7; 10 positions match TRBD2. Germline assignment: CDR1 MDHEN and CDR2 SYDVKM. Losses at the gene ends were 1 base for V and 4 bases for J; bases not matched to a gene: 7. CDR3 length: 16 residues. CDR3 residues: CASSLSLLAGRYEQYF. In nucleotides, the CDR3 is TGTGCCAGCAGTTTATCCCTACTAGCGGGGCGGTACGAGCAGTACTTC.

The genes are TRBV4-3 and TRBJ2-3; TRBD2 matches at 10 bases. Per germline, CDR1 LGHNA and CDR2 YSLEER. V dropped 0 bases and J dropped 2; count of bases not matched to a gene: 8. The CDR3 runs 18 residues. The CDR3 region has the DNA TGCGCCAGCAGCCAAGAAGGAGGTAGCGGGAGGTCCACAGATACGCAGTATTTT. Translation gives CASSQEGGSGRSTDTQYF.

V usage is TRBV20-1 and J usage is TRBJ2-5; D unclear. Germline CDR1 reads DFQATT; CDR2 reads SNEGSKA (reference sequence). The CDR3 has 11 amino acids. Trimming cost V 4 bases and J 0 bases, with 3 bases left between them. The CDR3 sequence is CSATYQETQYF. The CDR3 DNA is TGCAGTGCTACTTACCAAGAGACCCAGTACTTC.

This sequence joins TRBV28 and TRBJ2-2; D not certain. Trimming took off 3 bases at V and 7 bases at J, with 3 bases between the two ends. Per germline, CDR1 MDHEN and CDR2 SYDVKM. This CDR3 contains 11 residues. The CDR3 DNA reads TGTGCCAGCAGTTTTAACGGGGAGCTGTTTTTT. It specifies CASSFNGELFF.

The chain couples TRBV29-1 to TRBJ1-1; 7 bases map to TRBD1. The V segment lost 4 bases and the J segment 8 bases; nucleotides outside the gene matches: 7. The CDR3 has 12 residues. Per germline, CDR1 SQVTM and CDR2 ANQGSEA. CDR3 coding DNA: TGCAGCGTTGCTACAGGGGTCGGGGAAGCTTTCTTT. Protein: CSVATGVGEAFF.

The rearrangement uses TRBV20-1 and TRBJ2-7; tentatively, D is TRBD2 (5 bases). This CDR3 contains 11 residues. Germline CDR1 reads DFQATT; CDR2 reads SNEGSKA (reference sequence). Deletions cut 6 bases from V and 6 bases from J, with 12 bases between. CDR3 bases: TGCAGTGCCCCGGGGTACTCCGAGCAGTACTTC. This translates into CSAPGYSEQYF.

V and J are TRBV7-2 and TRBJ2-1; D possibly corresponds to TRBD1 (5 bases). Germline loops: CDR1 SGHTA, CDR2 FQGNSA. The CDR3 totals 16 residues. Deletions cut 2 bases from V and 6 bases from J, with 17 bases between. CDR3 coding DNA: TGTGCCAGCAGCTTACAGGGCCCCAACGCAGGCAATGAGCAGTTCTTC. Translated: CASSLQGPNAGNEQFF.

This sequence joins TRBV10-3 and TRBJ1-1, with D unresolved. Trimming cost V 8 bases and J 0 bases, with 7 bases left between them. The CDR3 spans 12 residues. Germline loops: CDR1 ENHRY, CDR2 SYGVKD. CDR3 protein: CAIAGLNTEAFF. CDR3 nucleotides: TGTGCCATCGCGGGTCTGAACACTGAAGCTTTCTTT.

The chain is built from TRBV6-6 and TRBJ2-1, with D unclear. V lost 8 bases to trimming and J lost 4 bases, with 6 bases between them. The CDR3 runs to 11 residues. The germline V gene has CDR1 MNHNY and CDR2 SVGAGI (reference sequence). CDR3 sequence (DNA): TGTGCCAGCTCTCTGTACAATGAGCAGTTCTTC. Protein product: CASSLYNEQFF.

The chain combines TRBV27 with TRBJ1-2, with D maybe TRBD1 (6 bases). The CDR3 length is 13 residues. Germline V gene sequence: CDR1 MNHEY, CDR2 SMNVEV (reference sequence). The V gene lost 5 bases and the J gene lost 5 bases, with 12 bases spanning the gap. CDR3 in amino acids: CASSRTDAYGYTF. The CDR3 DNA sequence: TGTGCCAGCAGTCGGACAGATGCTTATGGCTACACCTTC.

The rearrangement links TRBV2 to TRBJ2-7; 12 bases map to TRBD2. Germline lookup yields CDR1 SNHLY and CDR2 FYNNEI. The CDR3 totals 15 residues. The trim removed 4 bases at V and 7 bases at J, leaving 8 bases unmatched. The CDR3 region is CASSVLAGGPGEQYF. The DNA for the CDR3 is TGTGCCAGCAGTGTTCTAGCGGGAGGGCCGGGTGAGCAGTACTTC. Drawing the rest from reference TRBV2 and TRBJ2-7, the complete variable domain is EPEVTQTPSHQVTQMGQEVILRCVPISNHLYFYWYRQILGQKVEFLVSFYNNEISEKSEIFDDQFSVERPDGSNFTLKIRSTKLEDSAMYFCASSVLAGGPGEQYFGPGTRLTVT.

This chain joins TRBV9 and TRBJ1-1; D is possibly TRBD1 (5 bases). The CDR3 runs 14 residues. V was clipped by 6 bases and J by 4 bases, with 16 bases between them. Germline V gene lookup returns CDR1 SGDLS and CDR2 YYNGEE. CDR3 sequence reads: CASNSGYSSTEAFF. The DNA for the CDR3 is TGTGCCAGCAACTCAGGGTACTCGAGCACTGAAGCTTTCTTT.

This clone was counted only a few times. This chain connects TRBV28 to TRBJ1-2; unclear D gene. Trimming cost V 3 bases and J 0 bases, with 14 bases left between them. This CDR3 region has 16 residues. From germline, CDR1 is MDHEN and CDR2 SYDVKM. The CDR3 reads CASSLASVRTNYGYTF. In nucleotides, the CDR3 is TGTGCCAGCAGTTTGGCGTCGGTGAGGACTAACTATGGCTACACCTTC.

This clone came up once. The chain uses TRBV13 and TRBJ2-7, with 10 bases lining up with TRBD2. The V gene's germline CDR1 is PRHDT and CDR2 FYEKMQ (reference sequence). The V segment lost 0 bases and the J segment 3 bases; nucleotides outside the gene matches: 5. The CDR3 spans 16 residues. This CDR3 is CASSLGPGLAVYEQYF. DNA of the CDR3: TGTGCCAGCAGCTTAGGGCCCGGACTAGCGGTCTACGAGCAGTACTTC.

V and J are TRBV5-1 and TRBJ2-7; 10 bases line up with TRBD2. Germline V CDR1 and CDR2: SGHRS, YFSETQ. V was clipped by 0 bases and J by 4 bases; unmatched bases: 22. The CDR3 has 21 residues. CDR3 loop: CASSLGLLTSGRPPGGYEQYF. For the CDR3, the DNA is TGCGCCAGCAGCTTGGGCCTTCTGACTAGCGGGCGACCCCCCGGTGGTTACGAGCAGTACTTC.

The J gene is TRBJ1-1, the V gene TRBV6-5; the match to TRBD1 covers 8 bases. CDR1 and CDR2 (germline): MNHEY, SVGAGI. The CDR3 is made up of 14 amino acids. The ends lost 4 bases at V and 8 bases at J; junction bases unmatched: 9. As DNA, the CDR3 is TGTGCCAGCAGTTGGGGGCAGGGGGCAAGAGAAGCTTTCTTT. It yields the protein CASSWGQGAREAFF.

The genes are TRBV30 and TRBJ2-7; 7 nucleotides line up with TRBD2. V dropped 5 bases and J dropped 2; count of bases not matched to a gene: 3. This CDR3 comprises 12 residues. The germline V gene has CDR1 GTSNPN and CDR2 SVGIG (reference sequence). The CDR3, as DNA: TGTGCCTGGGGGAGGGGTACCTACGAGCAGTACTTC. It is translated as CAWGRGTYEQYF.

The chain uses TRBV6-5 and TRBJ1-5; the D gene is possibly TRBD1 (6 bases). The CDR3 consists of 15 residues. Trimming shortened V by 8 bases and J by 0 bases, and 14 bases separated the two germline ends. Per the germline V gene, CDR1 is MNHEY and CDR2 is SVGAGI. CDR3 sequence reads: CASLDSRVSNQPQHF. The CDR3 DNA reads as TGTGCCAGCTTGGACAGTAGGGTTAGCAATCAGCCCCAGCATTTT.

In DNA form, the CDR3 reads TGTGCCAGTCCATCGGGGGGGATCGTCGTGGGAGTTACCACCGGGGAGCTGTTTTTT. Translating it yields CASPSGGIVVGVTTGELFF. The chain links TRBV19 to TRBJ2-2; TRBD2 matches at 8 bases. Germline V gene data show CDR1 as LNHDA and CDR2 as SQIVND (reference sequence). The CDR3 covers 19 residues. The ends lost 8 bases at V and 4 bases at J; junction bases unmatched: 21. Based on the CDR3 plus reference TRBV19 and TRBJ2-2, the full variable domain is DGGITQSPKYLFRKEGQNVTLSCEQNLNHDAMYWYRQDPGQGLRLIYYSQIVNDFQKGDIAEGYSVSREKKESFPLTVTSAQKNPTAFYLCASPSGGIVVGVTTGELFFGEGSRLTVL.

This sequence joins TRBV12-1 and TRBJ2-1; TRBD1 is the table's D call and was not checked against the DNA. TRBV12-1 is a pseudogene. This CDR3 has 12 residues. The CDR3 loop reads CASSVPPSGQFF. DNA for the CDR3: TGTGCCAGCAGCGTCCCACCTTCAGGGCAGTTCTTC.

The chain links TRBV19 to TRBJ1-1; D gene ambiguous. Germline assignment: CDR1 LNHDA and CDR2 SQIVND (reference sequence). CDR3 length equals 16 residues. With 8 bases removed from V and 1 base from J, the gap between germline ends came to 20 bases. The CDR3 coding sequence is TGTGCCAGTCACTTTTCTGGGCAAGGTACGAACACTGAAGCTTTCTTT. It specifies CASHFSGQGTNTEAFF.

The V and J genes are TRBV7-9 and TRBJ2-1; 11 bases line up with TRBD2. The CDR3 covers 18 residues. The V gene's germline CDR1 is SEHNR and CDR2 FQNEAQ (reference sequence). The V segment lost 4 bases and the J segment 7 bases; nucleotides outside the gene matches: 15. As DNA, the CDR3 is TGTGCCAGCAGCTCCGTTAGCGGGAGGGCTATTTTGTGGAATGAGCAGTTCTTC. Its protein product is CASSSVSGRAILWNEQFF.

This clone was counted once. The chain combines TRBV29-1 with TRBJ2-7; TRBD1 matches at 11 bases. Per germline, CDR1 SQVTM and CDR2 ANQGSEA. J gave up 0 bases and V 4 bases, and 2 bases lay outside the gene matches. The CDR3 loop spans 14 amino acids. This CDR3 reads CSVGGQGASYEQYF. The CDR3 coding sequence is TGCAGCGTTGGAGGACAGGGGGCCTCCTACGAGCAGTACTTC.

Concerning this clone: The same CDR3 arises from other DNA sequences in this sample as well. This chain uses TRBV5-1 with TRBJ2-1; TRBD2 matches 11 bases. The germline V gene encodes CDR1 SGHRS and CDR2 YFSETQ. CDR3 length equals 16 residues. The V and J ends lost 0 bases and 4 bases, in that order; junction bases with no gene match: 3. CDR3 nucleotide sequence: TGCGCCAGCAGCTTGGGGGGGACTAGCGGATACAATGAGCAGTTCTTC. Translated, it gives CASSLGGTSGYNEQFF.

The rearrangement uses TRBV5-1 and TRBJ2-3; the match to TRBD2 covers 12 bases. CDR3 size: 16 residues. In germline, CDR1 is SGHRS, CDR2 YFSETQ. The J segment lost 3 bases and the V segment lost 2 bases, leaving 4 bases of the junction unmatched. The CDR3 here is CASSFRLAGETDTQYF. In DNA, the CDR3 is TGCGCCAGCAGCTTCCGACTAGCGGGAGAGACAGATACGCAGTATTTT.

This chain connects TRBV6-6 to TRBJ2-2, with D possibly TRBD2 on 5 matching bases. CDR1 is MNHNY, CDR2 SVGAGI, per germline (reference sequence). The CDR3 totals 15 residues. Trimming removed 10 bases from V and 2 bases from J, with 17 bases in between. Here the CDR3 DNA reads TGTGCCACCGTCGAATACGGGAAAAACACCGGGGAGCTGTTTTTT. Its translation is CATVEYGKNTGELFF.

The rearrangement links TRBV27 to TRBJ1-5; the D gene is possibly TRBD1 (6 bases). The length of the CDR3 is 15 residues. Trimming stripped 7 bases from V and 2 bases from J, with 15 bases between. Germline V gene data show CDR1 as MNHEY and CDR2 as SMNVEV (reference sequence). The CDR3 reads CASITTGIGNQPQHF. The CDR3 region has the DNA TGTGCCAGCATCACCACAGGGATCGGCAATCAGCCCCAGCATTTT.

V gene TRBV5-1 combines with J gene TRBJ1-6; 11 bases map to TRBD1. CDR3 size: 15 residues. The ends lost 2 bases at V and 6 bases at J; junction bases unmatched: 1. CDR1 and CDR2 (germline): SGHRS, YFSETQ. DNA of the CDR3: TGCGCCAGCAGCTTCGGGACAGGGGGTAATTCACCCCTCCACTTT. Translated, it gives CASSFGTGGNSPLHF.

V is TRBV7-3 and J is TRBJ2-1, with 7 positions matching TRBD2. This CDR3 contains 19 residues. V dropped 4 bases and J dropped 7; count of bases not matched to a gene: 22. CDR1 and CDR2 from the germline V gene are SGHTA and FQGTGA. CDR3 loop: CASSSKGPGPPGRVNEQFF. The CDR3, as DNA: TGTGCCAGCAGCTCCAAAGGGCCGGGACCCCCGGGGAGGGTAAATGAGCAGTTCTTC.